The sequence of this TCR beta chain was determined in a study of T cell responses to AZD1222 COVID-19 vaccine. Overall study results and limits: Spike-specific TCR breadth and depth rose after two AZD1222 doses. Most donors were white British, females outnumbered males, and clonal diversity was possibly underestimated. Close to half of all spike-specific TCRs reportedly target regions of the variants that are unmutated.

Libraries were prepared by immunoSEQ multiplex PCR; TCRdb keeps only in-frame clonotypes and omits some of them. The sample lists 90,000 or so clones, 89% occurring once. Regarding this clone: Its matching antigen is unknown.

Trimming removed 4 bases at V and 3 bases at J, with 8 bases between. Germline CDR1 and CDR2: MGHRA and YSYEKL. This CDR3 is built from 13 residues. The TCR was taken from an adult who received the AZD1222 COVID-19 vaccine. The sample consisted of peripheral blood, taken 28 days after the second AZD1222 dose. The V gene is TRBV4-1, the J gene TRBJ2-3, with D maybe TRBD1 (5 bases). The CDR3 DNA sequence: TGCGCCAGCAGCCCTCGACAGACAGATACGCAGTATTTT. It yields the protein CASSPRQTDTQYF.